The sequence of this T cell receptor beta chain was determined in a study of shared clonotypes between healthy human individuals. The CDR3 runs to 15 residues. Trimming shortened V by 3 bases and J by 10 bases, and 18 bases separated the two germline ends. Germline CDR1 reads KGHSH; CDR2 reads LQKENI. Selected positively for CCR7 and CD45RO-negative, naive CD8 cells excluded terminally differentiated effector memory CD45RA+ cells. Running of the assay took place at deep level. The table came from immunoSEQ multiplex PCR; TCRdb's copy has only in-frame clones and leaves some out. The sample holds around 650,000 clones, roughly 96% seen once.

The sequence derives from a woman younger than 45 in good health. The sample was naive CD8+ T cells sorted from blood. V is TRBV18 and J is TRBJ1-4; TRBD1 might be the D (5 bases). The CDR3 DNA reads as TGTGCCAGCTCACCGAGGGAAACAGAAGGGGTAAAACTGTTTTTT. It is translated as CASSPRETEGVKLFF.